The clone carrying this TCR beta chain is medium-sized by share. What it binds is not known. A mixed TRB-A/B primer pool amplified rearranged TRB by multiplex touch-down PCR. TCRdb reprocessed the multiplex PCR reads with MiXCR, giving one entry per CDR3 protein. The sample comprises several thousand distinct CDR3 sequences, 27% of which are singletons, and roughly 4% rests with the top ten. The sample belongs to a study of T cell repertoires in aging, cancer and after chemotherapy. Overall study findings and caveats: These repertoire data do not allow conclusions about immunological memory after chemotherapy. Rebound thymic output was suggested by rising median generation probability during chemotherapy in each cancer cohort.

Amplification of TCR beta used genomic DNA extracted from peripheral blood. The receptor's source is a human donor with a solid tumor. Source material: blood.

DNA of the CDR3: TGTGCCAGCAGTTACTTCGGACCGGACGAGCTGTTTTTT. It specifies CASSYFGPDELFF. The V and J genes are TRBV6-5 and TRBJ2-2; no firm D call. This CDR3 has 13 residues. Trimming stripped 1 base from V and 11 bases from J, with 11 bases between. In germline, CDR1 is MNHEY, CDR2 SVGAGI.